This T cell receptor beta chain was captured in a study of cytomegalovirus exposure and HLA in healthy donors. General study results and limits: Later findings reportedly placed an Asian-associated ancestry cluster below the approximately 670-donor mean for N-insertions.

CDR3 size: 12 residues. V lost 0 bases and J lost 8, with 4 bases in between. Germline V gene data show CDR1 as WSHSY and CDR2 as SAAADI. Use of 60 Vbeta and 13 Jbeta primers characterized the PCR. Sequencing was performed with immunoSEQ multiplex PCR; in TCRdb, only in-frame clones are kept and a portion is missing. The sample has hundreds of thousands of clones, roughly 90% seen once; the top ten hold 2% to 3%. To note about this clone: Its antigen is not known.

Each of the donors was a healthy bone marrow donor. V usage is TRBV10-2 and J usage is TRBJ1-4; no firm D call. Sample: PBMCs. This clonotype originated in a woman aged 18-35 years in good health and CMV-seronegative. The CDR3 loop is CASSESGEKLFF. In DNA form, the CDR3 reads TGCGCCAGCAGTGAGTCCGGGGAAAAACTGTTTTTT.